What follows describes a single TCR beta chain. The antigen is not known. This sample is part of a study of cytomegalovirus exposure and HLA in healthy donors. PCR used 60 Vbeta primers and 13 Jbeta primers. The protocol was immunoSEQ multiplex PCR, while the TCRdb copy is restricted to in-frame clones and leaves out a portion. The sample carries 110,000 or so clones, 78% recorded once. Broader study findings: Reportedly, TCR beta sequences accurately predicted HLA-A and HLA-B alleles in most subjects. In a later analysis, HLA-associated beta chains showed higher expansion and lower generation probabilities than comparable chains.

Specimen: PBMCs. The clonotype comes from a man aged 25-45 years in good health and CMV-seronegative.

The CDR3 sequence: CAWGAGENEQYF. The CDR3 nucleotides read TGTGCCTGGGGGGCAGGGGAGAACGAGCAGTACTTC. This chain connects TRBV30 to TRBJ2-5, with D possibly matching TRBD1 (6 bases). The DNA matches TRBJ2-7 better at its end, which makes the J call doubtful. The CDR3 is made up of 12 amino acids. In germline, CDR1 is GTSNPN, CDR2 SVGIG (reference sequence).